These T cell receptor beta chains were read from a single sample in a study of blood T cell repertoires in COVID-19. Measured with immunoSEQ multiplex PCR; TCRdb has only the in-frame clones, and not every one. There are approximately 500,000 clones in the sample; 80% to 90% occur only once, and about 3% lies in the top ten. Input material: peripheral blood. The receptors shown here come from a human donor in a cohort sampled during active COVID-19. Each CDR3 is given with its conserved first and last residue. The D gene is left open where the match is weak. Size is omitted from some rows. Given values are once, few, many or a class for expanded clones.

d_call	clone_size	v_call	j_call	cdr3_nt	cdr3_aa
-	few	TRBV7-8	TRBJ2-3	TGTGCCAGCATCCTTTTCCCTAACACAGATACGCAGTATTTT	CASILFPNTDTQYF
-	-	TRBV3-1/TRBV3-2	TRBJ1-1	TGTGCCAGCAGCCATTTAGACAGGAACACTGAAGCTTTCTTT	CASSHLDRNTEAFF
-	once	TRBV28	TRBJ1-1	TGTGCCAGCAGGAGAGGGGGGGCAAGCGCTGAAGCTTTCTTT	CASRRGGASAEAFF
TRBD1	few	TRBV2	TRBJ1-3	TGTGCCAGCAGTGATAACAGGGGAGGATCTGGAAACACCATATATTTT	CASSDNRGGSGNTIYF
-	-	TRBV15	TRBJ2-3	TGTGCCACCAGCAGAGATAGGAGCGGGACAGATACGCAGTATTTT	CATSRDRSGTDTQYF
-	few	TRBV10-3	TRBJ1-1	TGTGCCATCAGTGACCATCTACAGGGGAACACTGAAGCTTTCTTT	CAISDHLQGNTEAFF
TRBD2	few	TRBV5-1	TRBJ2-5	TGCGCCAGCAGCCGGGGGACTAGCGAACAGACCCAGTACTTC	CASSRGTSEQTQYF
-	-	TRBV28	TRBJ1-2	TGTGCCAGCAGCCCGTTTCCCAGGATACTGAACTATGGCTACACCTTC	CASSPFPRILNYGYTF
-	-	TRBV7-9	TRBJ2-3	TGTGCCAGCAGCCGACTAGAGGGCACAGATACGCAGTATTTT	CASSRLEGTDTQYF
-	-	TRBV7-2	TRBJ1-1	TGTGCCAGCAGCACGGACTACGGGCGGGAAGCTTTCTTT	CASSTDYGREAFF
-	-	TRBV9	TRBJ2-3	TGTGCCAGCAGCGTAGACGGTTGGACAGAGAAATTTAGCACAGATACGCAGTATTTT	CASSVDGWTEKFSTDTQYF
TRBD2	-	TRBV24-1	TRBJ2-5	TGTGCCACCAGTGACGGGACTAGCGGGTACCAAGAGACCCAGTACTTC	CATSDGTSGYQETQYF
-	-	TRBV10-3	TRBJ1-2	TGTGCCATCTCCAGGCAGAGCTATGGCTACACCTTC	CAISRQSYGYTF
-	-	TRBV11-2	TRBJ2-1	TGTGCCAGCAGCATGCTTGAGGGCCTGGATGAGCAGTTCTTC	CASSMLEGLDEQFF
-	-	TRBV27	TRBJ2-7	TGTGCCAGCAGTCTAGGGGGTGTGCAGTACTTC	CASSLGGVQYF
-	-	TRBV30	TRBJ2-7	TGTGCCTGGAGTGGACGGGGGAGCTCCTACGAGCAGTACTTC	CAWSGRGSSYEQYF
TRBD1	-	TRBV4-3	TRBJ1-4	TGCGCCAGCAGCCAAGATGGGCCAGGGGGTTTCGAAAAACTGTTTTTT	CASSQDGPGGFEKLFF
TRBD1	-	TRBV27	TRBJ2-1	TGTGCCAGCAGTCCGACCCGAGACAGGGTAAATGAGCAGTTCTTC	CASSPTRDRVNEQFF
-	-	TRBV10-2	TRBJ1-6	TGCGCCAGCAGTGAGTCACGGACCCGGACAGAGCGGGACTCACCCCTCCACTTT	CASSESRTRTERDSPLHF
-	-	TRBV28	TRBJ2-5	TGTGCCAGCATTGGAGGGGATTGGGAGACCCAGTACTTC	CASIGGDWETQYF
TRBD1	-	TRBV29-1	TRBJ1-1	TGCAGCGTTGGGTCGACAGGGGGGACTGAAGCTTTCTTT	CSVGSTGGTEAFF
-	-	TRBV11-2	TRBJ1-5	TGTGCCAGCAGCTTAGAAACCCACTACAAGGGAGGTGGGCAGCCCCAGCATTTT	CASSLETHYKGGGQPQHF
TRBD1	-	TRBV30	TRBJ2-7	TGTGCCTGGAGTGCGGGACAGGCCTACGAGCAGTACTTC	CAWSAGQAYEQYF
-	-	TRBV7-9	TRBJ2-7	TGTGCCAGCAGTCCCCGCGCTTCCATCTACGAGCAGTACTTC	CASSPRASIYEQYF
TRBD2	-	TRBV5-1	TRBJ2-2	TGCGCCAGCAGCTTTTTCTTAGCGGGAGGTAACACCGGGGAGCTGTTTTTT	CASSFFLAGGNTGELFF
-	-	TRBV30	TRBJ1-2	TGTGCCTGGACCGTGAAAACAGGGATGCGGGGCTACACCTTC	CAWTVKTGMRGYTF
-	-	TRBV30	TRBJ1-1	TGTGCCTGGAACGCGAAGGGACTGGGGGTGAACACTGAAGCTTTCTTT	CAWNAKGLGVNTEAFF
TRBD2	-	TRBV28	TRBJ2-2	TGTGCCAGCAGTTTAACTAGCGGGAGTGGGGAGCTGTTTTTT	CASSLTSGSGELFF
-	-	TRBV7-2	TRBJ2-7	TGTGCCAGCAGCCCTCCTTCCTACGAGCAGTACTTC	CASSPPSYEQYF
-	-	TRBV11-3	TRBJ2-7	TGTGCCAGCAGCAAAGGGACACCTTACGAGCAGTACTTC	CASSKGTPYEQYF
TRBD1	-	TRBV6-2/TRBV6-3	TRBJ1-2	TGTGCCAGCAGTTACACAGGGGCGCGCTATGGCTACACCTTC	CASSYTGARYGYTF
TRBD1	-	TRBV18	TRBJ1-1	TGTGCCAGCTCACCTCCCGGGACAGGGCCTGTGGGTACTGAAGCTTTCTTT	CASSPPGTGPVGTEAFF
-	-	TRBV19	TRBJ1-1	TGTGCCAGTAGTATAGGCCCTAGGATGGCGAACACTGAAGCTTTCTTT	CASSIGPRMANTEAFF
TRBD2	-	TRBV2	TRBJ2-1	TGTGCCAGCAGCGGGGGGCTGGGGACTAGCGGGACCGATGAGCAGTTCTTC	CASSGGLGTSGTDEQFF
TRBD1	few	TRBV5-1	TRBJ1-5	TGCGCCAGCAGCCCCGACAGGGGCTATCAGCCCCAGCATTTT	CASSPDRGYQPQHF
-	-	TRBV5-6	TRBJ1-5	TGTGCCAGCAGCTTAGACAGGCGCAATCAGCCCCAGCATTTT	CASSLDRRNQPQHF
TRBD1	-	TRBV5-6	TRBJ1-2	TGTGCCAGCTGGCTAGGACAGGGGTACGACTATGGCTACACCTTC	CASWLGQGYDYGYTF
-	-	TRBV2	TRBJ2-5	TGTGCCAGCAGTACCGGACAGCTAGAGACCCAGTACTTC	CASSTGQLETQYF
-	few	TRBV5-1	TRBJ2-3	TGCGCCAGCAGCTTGGAAAGCGCTAGCACAGATACGCAGTATTTT	CASSLESASTDTQYF
-	-	TRBV5-1	TRBJ1-6	TGCGCCAGCAGCTTGGCCGCGAATTCACCCCTCCACTTT	CASSLAANSPLHF
-	-	TRBV3-1/TRBV3-2	TRBJ2-3	TGTGCCAGCAGCCAAGGAATTGGCTCATCGAGCACAGATACGCAGTATTTT	CASSQGIGSSSTDTQYF
TRBD1	-	TRBV29-1	TRBJ2-7	TGCAGCGTTCCAGGACAGGCCTACGAGCAGTACTTC	CSVPGQAYEQYF
TRBD1	-	TRBV19	TRBJ1-3	TGTGCCAGTAGCGACTCGACAGGGGCTGGAAACACCATATATTTT	CASSDSTGAGNTIYF
-	-	TRBV6-5	TRBJ2-6	TGTGCCAGCAGTTCATCAACTGGGGCCAACGTCCTGACTTTC	CASSSSTGANVLTF
TRBD2	-	TRBV5-1	TRBJ2-1	TGCGCCAGCAGCTTACCTTTGGCGGGAGGTAGCTACAATGAGCAGTTCTTC	CASSLPLAGGSYNEQFF
-	few	TRBV7-9	TRBJ1-1	TGTGCCAGCAGCCTACAGGGCAGGCTCACTGAAGCTTTCTTT	CASSLQGRLTEAFF
-	-	TRBV7-2	TRBJ2-3	TGTGCCAGCAGCTTAGGGAGGGTCACAGATACGCAGTATTTT	CASSLGRVTDTQYF
-	-	TRBV5-8	TRBJ2-3	TGTGCCAGCAGCTTGGATCAGGGAAGCACAGATACGCAGTATTTT	CASSLDQGSTDTQYF
-	-	TRBV24-1	TRBJ2-3	TGTGCCACCAGTGATTGGCGGTTTGGAGATACGCAGTATTTT	CATSDWRFGDTQYF
TRBD1	-	TRBV6-5	TRBJ1-1	TGTGCCAGCAGCCTTAGATTGGGACAGGCGAAAGAAGCTTTCTTT	CASSLRLGQAKEAFF
-	few	TRBV19	TRBJ1-2	TGTGCCACCGAAAGGGGTCTGGGTGGCTACACCTTC	CATERGLGGYTF
TRBD2	-	TRBV5-1	TRBJ2-7	TGCGCCAGCAGCCCAAAGGCTAGCGGCCCTCACGAGCAGTACTTC	CASSPKASGPHEQYF
TRBD1	many	TRBV7-2	TRBJ2-5	TGTGCCAGCAACCTCCGTCGACAGGGATCGGGAGAGACCCAGTACTTC	CASNLRRQGSGETQYF